The entry below describes one T cell receptor beta chain. Antigen unknown. The sample is drawn from a study of T cell repertoires in cytomegalovirus infection. Study-wide background: The public TCR beta signatures pointed to both CMV infection and matching HLA type. Notes on the study in general: Within the response measured ex vivo, HLA-C-restricted CMV-specific TCR beta clonotypes were dominant. Based on cumulative public TCR beta family frequency, carriers of CMV plus the relevant HLA were identified.

TCRdb reprocessed the reads via MiXCR and lists one record per CDR3 protein. The table includes hundreds of thousands of distinct CDR3 sequences, 30% to 35% detected once. The V gene's germline CDR1 is MNHNS and CDR2 SASEGT. CDR3 length: 14 amino acids. Trimming removed 3 bases at V and 3 bases at J, with 9 bases between. This TCR came from a human donor in good health (CMV status not recorded). Some clones in this sample may be carry-over from other donors' samples. The material sequenced was cultured CD8+ T cells from PBMCs, taken from culture after CMV antigen stimulation. The rearrangement uses TRBV6-1 and TRBJ1-5; unclear D gene. The CDR3 reads CASSEWVYNQPQHF. The CDR3 DNA is TGTGCCAGCAGTGAGTGGGTCTACAATCAGCCCCAGCATTTT.